This T cell receptor beta chain derives from a study of PD-L1 blockade in urothelial cancer. Each PCR contained spiked-in synthetic TCR analog templates. Sequencing was performed with immunoSEQ multiplex PCR; in TCRdb, only in-frame clones are kept and a portion is missing. The sample has fewer than 90,000 clones; about 91% are singletons. Time point meaning: peripheral blood 6 weeks after treatment start. Trimming took off 3 bases at V and 5 bases at J, with 10 bases between the two ends. The CDR3 totals 14 residues. Germline V gene data show CDR1 as LNHDA and CDR2 as SQIVND (reference sequence). This clonotype was obtained from a woman over 75 with urothelial cancer. Source: PBMCs, taken around atezolizumab (anti-PD-L1) treatment. V usage is TRBV19 and J usage is TRBJ2-2, with D unresolved. In DNA, the CDR3 is TGTGCCAGTAGTATGGGCAGGCCAACCGGGGAGCTGTTTTTT. Its protein product is CASSMGRPTGELFF.